The 4 T cell receptor beta chains below all came from one sample that was sequenced in a study of blood T cell repertoires in COVID-19. Method: immunoSEQ multiplex PCR; TCRdb's copy keeps in-frame clones and lacks some. The repertoire includes 200,000 to 300,000 clones, roughly 88% of them detected once, and roughly an eighth sits in the top ten. The sequenced material came from peripheral blood. The receptors here all came from an elderly man with acute or convalescent COVID-19.

The chain carries TRBV27 and TRBJ1-2; the match to TRBD1 covers 9 bases. The CDR3 consists of 12 residues. Germline CDR1 and CDR2: MNHEY and SMNVEV (reference sequence). Trimming took 6 bases from V and 7 from J; bases not matched to a gene: 3. CDR3 amino acids: CASRGTGTGYTF. CDR3 nucleotides: TGTGCCAGCAGAGGGACAGGGACTGGCTACACCTTC.

The chain employs TRBV6-2 or TRBV6-3 and TRBJ1-2; 7 positions agree with TRBD1. The CDR3 runs to 15 residues. From germline, CDR1 is MNHEY and CDR2 SVGEGT. Trimming took 6 bases from V and 4 from J; bases not matched to a gene: 11. As DNA, the CDR3 is TGTGCCAGCAGCCCCAGGGGGGAGGCGTTCTATGGCTACACCTTC. This translates into CASSPRGEAFYGYTF.

V usage is TRBV19 and J usage is TRBJ1-2, with 8 bases identical to TRBD1. The CDR3 runs 12 residues. CDR1 and CDR2 (germline): LNHDA, SQIVND (reference sequence). The ends lost 5 bases at V and 7 bases at J; junction bases unmatched: 3. CDR3 DNA sequence: TGTGCCAGTAGTGAACAGGGGGTTGGCTACACCTTC. Amino acids: CASSEQGVGYTF.

This chain uses TRBV19 with TRBJ1-1; TRBD1 is a possible D gene (6 bases). This CDR3 comprises 15 residues. Trimming cost V 7 bases and J 0 bases, with 15 bases left between them. The germline gives CDR1 LNHDA, CDR2 SQIVND (reference sequence). The CDR3 is CASKGHPLLNTEAFF. As DNA, the CDR3 is TGTGCCAGTAAGGGACACCCTCTTTTGAACACTGAAGCTTTCTTT. Supplemented by reference TRBV19 and TRBJ1-1, the full variable domain reads DGGITQSPKYLFRKEGQNVTLSCEQNLNHDAMYWYRQDPGQGLRLIYYSQIVNDFQKGDIAEGYSVSREKKESFPLTVTSAQKNPTAFYLCASKGHPLLNTEAFFGQGTRLTVV.